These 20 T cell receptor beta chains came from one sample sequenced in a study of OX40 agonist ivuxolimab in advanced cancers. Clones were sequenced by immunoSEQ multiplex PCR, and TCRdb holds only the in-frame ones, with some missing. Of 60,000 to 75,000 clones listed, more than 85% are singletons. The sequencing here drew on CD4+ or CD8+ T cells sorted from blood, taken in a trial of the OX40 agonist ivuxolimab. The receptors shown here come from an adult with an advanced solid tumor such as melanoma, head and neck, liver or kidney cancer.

In DNA, the CDR3 is TGCAGCGGAGACCTTTCAGGGGGCCATGGCTACACCTTC. Translated: CSGDLSGGHGYTF. This chain joins TRBV29-1 and TRBJ1-2, with 8 bases matching TRBD1. There are 13 residues in the CDR3. Germline CDR1 reads SQVTM; CDR2 reads ANQGSEA. V was pared by 7 bases and J by 6 bases, with 10 bases of the junction left unmatched. The full variable domain, rest sourced from reference TRBV29-1 and TRBJ1-2, is SAVISQKPSRDICQRGTSLTIQCQVDSQVTMMFWYRQQPGQSLTLIATANQGSEATYESGFVIDKFPISRPNLTFSTLTVSNMSPEDSSIYLCSGDLSGGHGYTFGSGTRLTVV.

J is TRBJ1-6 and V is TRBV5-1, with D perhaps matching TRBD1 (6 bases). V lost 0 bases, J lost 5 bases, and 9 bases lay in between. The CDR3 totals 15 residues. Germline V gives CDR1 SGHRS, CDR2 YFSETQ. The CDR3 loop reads CASSLADSDNSPLHF. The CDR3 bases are TGCGCCAGCAGCTTGGCGGACAGTGATAATTCACCCCTCCACTTT.

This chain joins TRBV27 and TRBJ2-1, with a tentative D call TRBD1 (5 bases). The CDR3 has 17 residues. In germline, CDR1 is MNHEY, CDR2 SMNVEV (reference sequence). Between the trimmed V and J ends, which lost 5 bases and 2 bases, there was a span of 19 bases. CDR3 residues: CASSPQLGAGTYNEQFF. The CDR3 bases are TGTGCCAGCAGTCCCCAGCTAGGGGCAGGCACCTACAATGAGCAGTTCTTC.

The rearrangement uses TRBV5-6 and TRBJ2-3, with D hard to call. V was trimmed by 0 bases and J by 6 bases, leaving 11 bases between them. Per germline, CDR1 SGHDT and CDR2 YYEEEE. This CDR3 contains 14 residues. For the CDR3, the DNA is TGTGCCAGCAGCTTGGTCCAGGACGGGGATACGCAGTATTTT. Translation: CASSLVQDGDTQYF.

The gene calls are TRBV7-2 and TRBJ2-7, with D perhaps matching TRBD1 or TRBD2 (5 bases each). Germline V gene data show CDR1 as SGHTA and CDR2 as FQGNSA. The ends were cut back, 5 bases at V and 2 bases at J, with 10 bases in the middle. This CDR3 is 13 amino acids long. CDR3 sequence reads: CASSRDGTYEQYF. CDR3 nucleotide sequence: TGTGCCAGCAGCCGGGACGGGACCTACGAGCAGTACTTC.

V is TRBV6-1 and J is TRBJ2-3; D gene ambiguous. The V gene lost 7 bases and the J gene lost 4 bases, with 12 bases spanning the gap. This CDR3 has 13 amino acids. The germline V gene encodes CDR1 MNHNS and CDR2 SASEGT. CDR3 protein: CASTVGRPDTQYF. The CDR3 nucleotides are TGTGCCAGCACGGTTGGGCGGCCAGATACGCAGTATTTT.

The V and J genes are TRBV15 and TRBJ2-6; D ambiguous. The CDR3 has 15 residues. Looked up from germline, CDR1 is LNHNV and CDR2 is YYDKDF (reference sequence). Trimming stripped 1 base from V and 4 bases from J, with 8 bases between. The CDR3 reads CATSRVGRGANVLTF. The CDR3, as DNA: TGTGCCACCAGCAGAGTTGGACGGGGGGCCAACGTCCTGACTTTC.

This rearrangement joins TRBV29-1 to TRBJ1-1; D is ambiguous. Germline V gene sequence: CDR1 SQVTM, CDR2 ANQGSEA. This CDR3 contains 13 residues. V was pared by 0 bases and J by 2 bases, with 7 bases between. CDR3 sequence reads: CSVEDRGNTEAFF. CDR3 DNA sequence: TGCAGCGTTGAAGATCGGGGTAACACTGAAGCTTTCTTT. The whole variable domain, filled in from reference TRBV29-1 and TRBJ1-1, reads SAVISQKPSRDICQRGTSLTIQCQVDSQVTMMFWYRQQPGQSLTLIATANQGSEATYESGFVIDKFPISRPNLTFSTLTVSNMSPEDSSIYLCSVEDRGNTEAFFGQGTRLTVV.

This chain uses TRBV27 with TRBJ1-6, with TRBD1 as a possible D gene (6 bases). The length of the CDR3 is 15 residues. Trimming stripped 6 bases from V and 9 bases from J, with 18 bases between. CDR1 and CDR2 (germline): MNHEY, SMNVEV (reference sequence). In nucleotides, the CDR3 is TGTGCCAGCAGCCGTATTACAGGGATTAGTTCACCCCTCCACTTT. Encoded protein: CASSRITGISSPLHF.

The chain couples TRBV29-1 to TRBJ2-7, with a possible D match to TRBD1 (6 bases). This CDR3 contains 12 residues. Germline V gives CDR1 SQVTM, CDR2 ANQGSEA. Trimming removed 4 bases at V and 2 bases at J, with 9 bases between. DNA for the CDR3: TGCAGCGTTGTTTGGACAGCCTACGAGCAGTACTTC. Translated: CSVVWTAYEQYF.

CDR3: CASSFGGGTEAFF. The CDR3, as DNA: TGTGCCAGCAGCTTTGGGGGTGGGACTGAAGCTTTCTTT. The V call is TRBV7-2, the J call TRBJ1-1; the D gene is possibly TRBD1 (5 bases). Trimming took off 3 bases at V and 5 bases at J, with 10 bases between the two ends. CDR1 SGHTA and CDR2 FQGNSA come from the germline V gene. CDR3 length: 13 amino acids.

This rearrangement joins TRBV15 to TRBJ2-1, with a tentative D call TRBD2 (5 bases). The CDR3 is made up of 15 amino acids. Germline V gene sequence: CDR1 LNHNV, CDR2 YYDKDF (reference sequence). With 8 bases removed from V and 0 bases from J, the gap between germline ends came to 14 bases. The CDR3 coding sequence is TGTGCCACCTCAAGAGGGCCGAGCTCCTACAATGAGCAGTTCTTC. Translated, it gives CATSRGPSSYNEQFF.

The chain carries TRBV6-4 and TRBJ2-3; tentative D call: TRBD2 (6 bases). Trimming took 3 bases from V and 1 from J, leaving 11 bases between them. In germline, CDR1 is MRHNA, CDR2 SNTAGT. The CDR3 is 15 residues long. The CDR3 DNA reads TGTGCCAGCAGTGATTTGTCGGGGGGCACAGATACGCAGTATTTT. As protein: CASSDLSGGTDTQYF.

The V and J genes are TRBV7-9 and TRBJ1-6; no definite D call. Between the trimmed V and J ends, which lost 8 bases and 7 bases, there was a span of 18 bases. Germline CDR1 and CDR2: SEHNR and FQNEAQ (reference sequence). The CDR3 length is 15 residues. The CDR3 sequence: CASRLREANNSPLHF. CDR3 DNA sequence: TGTGCCAGCCGTCTCCGGGAGGCTAACAATTCACCCCTCCACTTT.

The CDR3 region is CASSQEGGTGVEQYF. CDR3 coding DNA: TGCGCCAGCAGCCAGGAGGGAGGGACAGGGGTGGAGCAGTACTTC. The V gene is TRBV4-3, the J gene TRBJ2-7; the match to TRBD1 covers 10 bases. Per the germline V gene, CDR1 is LGHNA and CDR2 is YSLEER. V dropped 3 bases and J dropped 7; count of bases not matched to a gene: 9. The CDR3 contains 15 residues.

CDR3 bases: TGCGCCAGCAGCCCCGGGGACAGGGTAAACACCGGGGAGCTGTTTTTT. It yields the protein CASSPGDRVNTGELFF. V gene TRBV5-1 combines with J gene TRBJ2-2; TRBD1 matches 9 bases. The CDR3 loop spans 16 amino acids. The germline V gene has CDR1 SGHRS and CDR2 YFSETQ. The V and J ends lost 4 bases and 2 bases, in that order; junction bases with no gene match: 6.

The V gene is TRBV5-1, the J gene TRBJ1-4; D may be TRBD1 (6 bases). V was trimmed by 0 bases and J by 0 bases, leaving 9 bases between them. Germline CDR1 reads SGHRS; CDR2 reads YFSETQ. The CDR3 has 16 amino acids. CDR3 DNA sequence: TGCGCCAGCAGCTTGGAGGGGGGCTCAACTAATGAAAAACTGTTTTTT. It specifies CASSLEGGSTNEKLFF.

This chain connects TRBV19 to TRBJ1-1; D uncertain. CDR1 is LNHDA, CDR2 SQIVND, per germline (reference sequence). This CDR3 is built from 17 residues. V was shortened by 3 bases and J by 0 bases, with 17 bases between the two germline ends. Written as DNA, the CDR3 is TGTGCCAGTAGTATCGAGGCCAGGCGAGGGATGAACACTGAAGCTTTCTTT. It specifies CASSIEARRGMNTEAFF. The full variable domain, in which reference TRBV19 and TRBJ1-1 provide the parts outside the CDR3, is DGGITQSPKYLFRKEGQNVTLSCEQNLNHDAMYWYRQDPGQGLRLIYYSQIVNDFQKGDIAEGYSVSREKKESFPLTVTSAQKNPTAFYLCASSIEARRGMNTEAFFGQGTRLTVV.

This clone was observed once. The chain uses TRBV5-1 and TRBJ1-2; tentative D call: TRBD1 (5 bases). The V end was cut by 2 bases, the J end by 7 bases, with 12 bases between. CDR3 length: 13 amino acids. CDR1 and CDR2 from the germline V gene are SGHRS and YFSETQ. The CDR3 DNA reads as TGCGCCAGCAGCTTAGACAGATCGGGTGGCTACACCTTC. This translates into CASSLDRSGGYTF.

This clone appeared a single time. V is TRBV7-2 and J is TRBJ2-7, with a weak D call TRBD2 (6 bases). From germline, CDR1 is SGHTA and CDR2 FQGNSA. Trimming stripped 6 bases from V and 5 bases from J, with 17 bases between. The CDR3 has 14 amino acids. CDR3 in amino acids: CASSFDSGWNEQYF. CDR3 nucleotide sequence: TGTGCCAGCAGTTTTGACAGCGGGTGGAACGAGCAGTACTTC.